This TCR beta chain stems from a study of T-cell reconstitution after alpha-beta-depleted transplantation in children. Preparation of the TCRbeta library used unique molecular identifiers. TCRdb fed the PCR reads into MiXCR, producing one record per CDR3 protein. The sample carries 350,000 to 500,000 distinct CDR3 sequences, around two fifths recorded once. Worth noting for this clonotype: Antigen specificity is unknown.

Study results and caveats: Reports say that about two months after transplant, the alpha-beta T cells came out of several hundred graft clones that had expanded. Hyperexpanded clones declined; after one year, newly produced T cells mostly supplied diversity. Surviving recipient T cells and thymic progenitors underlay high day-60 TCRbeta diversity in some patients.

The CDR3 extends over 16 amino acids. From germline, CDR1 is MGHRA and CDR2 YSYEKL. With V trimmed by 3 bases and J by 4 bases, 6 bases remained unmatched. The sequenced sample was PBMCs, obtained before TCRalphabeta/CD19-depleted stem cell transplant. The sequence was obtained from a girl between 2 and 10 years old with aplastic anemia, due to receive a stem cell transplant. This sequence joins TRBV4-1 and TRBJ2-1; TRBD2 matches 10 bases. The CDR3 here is CASSHLASGGYNEQFF. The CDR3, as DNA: TGCGCCAGCAGCCATTTGGCTAGCGGGGGTTACAATGAGCAGTTCTTC.